This T cell receptor (beta chain) was captured in a study of shared clonotypes between healthy human individuals. In the study overall: Each donor's CD4 naive and CD4 memory cells filled three plates apiece, CD8 naive two, and CD8 memory one.

Repertoires were generated with immunoSEQ multiplex PCR, while TCRdb's copy carries only in-frame clones and drops some. This sample has around 2,000,000 clones; about 95% occur once, and the top ten carry roughly 1%. The CDR3 length is 13 residues. The germline CDR1 and CDR2 sequences are SNHLY and FYNNEI. This clone was found once. Positively selected for CCR7, the CD45RO-negative cells used as naive CD8 cells excluded terminally differentiated effector memory CD45RA+ cells. The TCR sequence derives from a man between 18 and 29 years old in good health. Sequencing was carried out using naive CD8+ T cells sorted from blood. The rearrangement joins TRBV2 to TRBJ2-5, with 9 nucleotides matching TRBD1. Near its end, the DNA agrees better with TRBJ2-7, so the J call may be wrong. The CDR3: CASSGDRAYEQYF. The CDR3 DNA sequence: TGTGCCAGCAGTGGGGACAGGGCCTACGAGCAGTACTTC.